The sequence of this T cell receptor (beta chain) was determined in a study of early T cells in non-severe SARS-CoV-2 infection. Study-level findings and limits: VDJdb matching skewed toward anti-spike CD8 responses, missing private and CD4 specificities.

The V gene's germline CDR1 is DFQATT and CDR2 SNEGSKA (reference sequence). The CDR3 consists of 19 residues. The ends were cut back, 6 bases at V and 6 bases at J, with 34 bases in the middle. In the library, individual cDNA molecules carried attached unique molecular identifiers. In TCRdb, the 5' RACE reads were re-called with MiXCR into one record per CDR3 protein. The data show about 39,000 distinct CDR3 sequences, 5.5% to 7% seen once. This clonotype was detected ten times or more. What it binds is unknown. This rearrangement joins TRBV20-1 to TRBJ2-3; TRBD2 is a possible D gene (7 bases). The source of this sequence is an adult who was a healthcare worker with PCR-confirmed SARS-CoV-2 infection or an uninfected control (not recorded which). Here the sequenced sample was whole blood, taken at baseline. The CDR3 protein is CSAVGRGDEPSQPRDTQYF. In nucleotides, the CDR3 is TGCAGTGCCGTAGGGAGGGGGGACGAGCCATCACAACCTAGGGATACGCAGTATTTT.